What follows describes a single T cell receptor (beta chain). Its target is not known. This sample stems from a study of a mutant IDH1 vaccine in newly diagnosed glioma. The CDR3 is made up of 17 amino acids. Germline V lookup: CDR1 MDHEN, CDR2 SYDVKM. V was pared by 7 bases and J by 4 bases, with 20 bases between. Time point noted: week 5, during vaccination. In every dose of vaccine, 300 ug of mutant IDH1 20-mer peptide was given alongside topical imiquimod. Assay: immunoSEQ multiplex PCR; the TCRdb copy retains only in-frame clones and omits some. The top ten clones hold under 0.7% of a sample with tens of thousands of clones, more than 85% of them seen once.

This receptor was taken from a woman aged 45-65 years with glioma. V usage is TRBV28 and J usage is TRBJ2-6; D perhaps matches TRBD2 (5 bases). The sample consisted of PBMCs, taken from a glioma patient whose treatment included an IDH1 peptide vaccine. The CDR3 region is CASTPLPARVGANVLTF. In nucleotides, the CDR3 is TGTGCCAGCACCCCCCTGCCCGCGAGGGTCGGGGCCAACGTCCTGACTTTC.